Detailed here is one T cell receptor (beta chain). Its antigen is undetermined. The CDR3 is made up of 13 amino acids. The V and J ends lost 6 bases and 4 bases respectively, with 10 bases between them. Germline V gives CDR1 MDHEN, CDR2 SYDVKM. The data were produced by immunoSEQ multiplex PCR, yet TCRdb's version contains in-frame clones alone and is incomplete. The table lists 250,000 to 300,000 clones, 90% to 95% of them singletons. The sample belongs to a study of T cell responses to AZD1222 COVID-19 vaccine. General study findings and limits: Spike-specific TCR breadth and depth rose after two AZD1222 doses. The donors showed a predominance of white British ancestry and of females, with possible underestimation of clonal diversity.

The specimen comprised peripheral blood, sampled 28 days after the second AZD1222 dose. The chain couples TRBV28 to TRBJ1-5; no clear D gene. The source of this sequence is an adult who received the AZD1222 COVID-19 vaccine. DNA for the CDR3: TGTGCCAGCAGGTCCCTAGGGAATCAGCCCCAGCATTTT. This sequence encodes CASRSLGNQPQHF.